These 19 T cell receptor beta chains came from one sample sequenced in a study of OX40 agonist ivuxolimab in advanced cancers. Here immunoSEQ multiplex PCR was the method, and the copy in TCRdb shows in-frame clones only, minus some. The table has 39,000 or so clones, about 90% seen once. Sequences were derived from CD4+ or CD8+ T cells sorted from blood, sampled in a trial of the OX40 agonist ivuxolimab. The receptors stem from an adult with an advanced solid tumor such as melanoma, head and neck, liver or kidney cancer.

In its sample, this clone was seen once. The rearrangement links TRBV18 to TRBJ2-1; D is uncertain. CDR1 and CDR2 from the germline V gene are KGHSH and LQKENI. The CDR3 runs 13 residues. With 6 bases removed from V and 5 bases from J, the gap between germline ends came to 11 bases. Here the CDR3 reads CASSLEVDNEQFF. CDR3 sequence (DNA): TGTGCCAGCTCCCTTGAGGTGGACAATGAGCAGTTCTTC. Full variable domain (missing parts from reference TRBV18 and TRBJ2-1): NAGVMQNPRHLVRRRGQEARLRCSPMKGHSHVYWYRQLPEEGLKFMVYLQKENIIDESGMPKERFSAEFPKEGPSILRIQQVVRGDSAAYFCASSLEVDNEQFFGPGTRLTVL.

CDR3 DNA: TGTGCCAGCAGCTTAGGCAGTCGCCCCAACTATGGCTACACCTTC. Protein product: CASSLGSRPNYGYTF. The genes are TRBV13 and TRBJ1-2; D remains unclear. CDR1 and CDR2 (germline): PRHDT, FYEKMQ (reference sequence). CDR3 length: 15 amino acids. With 0 bases removed from V and 2 bases from J, the gap between germline ends came to 10 bases.

This rearrangement joins TRBV18 to TRBJ1-2; D might be TRBD1 (6 bases). The V and J ends lost 6 bases and 6 bases respectively, with 14 bases between them. This CDR3 has 13 residues. Germline CDR1 and CDR2: KGHSH and LQKENI. CDR3 amino acids: CASSLFKGDGYTF. The CDR3 DNA reads as TGTGCCAGCTCCCTATTCAAGGGGGATGGCTACACCTTC.

The chain is built from TRBV11-3 and TRBJ2-1; D is undetermined. Trimming stripped 2 bases from V and 3 bases from J, with 11 bases between. The germline gives CDR1 SGHNT, CDR2 YENEEA. CDR3 length: 15 residues. In DNA, the CDR3 is TGTGCCAGCAGCTTATCCTTCATGAACTACAATGAGCAGTTCTTC. Its protein is CASSLSFMNYNEQFF.

V and J are TRBV5-1 and TRBJ1-4; D gene uncertain. The CDR3 loop spans 16 amino acids. The ends were cut back, 0 bases at V and 4 bases at J, with 13 bases in the middle. Germline V gives CDR1 SGHRS, CDR2 YFSETQ. This CDR3 is CASSLDAPWGNEKLFF. For the CDR3, the DNA is TGCGCCAGCAGCTTGGATGCTCCCTGGGGTAATGAAAAACTGTTTTTT.

The chain joins TRBV7-8 to TRBJ2-7; 11 bases match TRBD1. V lost 5 bases to trimming and J lost 4 bases; unmatched junction nucleotides: 7. The CDR3 is 15 amino acids. CDR1 SGHVS and CDR2 FQNEAQ come from the germline V gene. The CDR3 DNA is TGTGCCAGCAGCAGGACCGGGACAGGGGGATACGAGCAGTACTTC. Its protein product is CASSRTGTGGYEQYF.

This chain links TRBV11-1 with TRBJ2-3; unclear D gene. CDR3 length: 14 residues. Germline V gives CDR1 SGHAT, CDR2 FQDESV (reference sequence). V lost 1 base to trimming and J lost 1 base, with 6 bases between them. CDR3 DNA: TGTGCCAGCAGCTTAGACTGGCGCACAGATACGCAGTATTTT. Translating gives CASSLDWRTDTQYF. The full variable domain, rest sourced from reference TRBV11-1 and TRBJ2-3, is EAEVAQSPRYKITEKSQAVAFWCDPISGHATLYWYRQILGQGPELLVQFQDESVVDDSQLPKDRFSAERLKGVDSTLKIQPAELGDSAMYLCASSLDWRTDTQYFGPGTRLTVL.

The genes are TRBV5-6 and TRBJ1-1; D ambiguous. This CDR3 comprises 15 residues. Deletions cut 2 bases from V and 3 bases from J, with 14 bases between. The germline gives CDR1 SGHDT, CDR2 YYEEEE. The CDR3 coding sequence is TGTGCCAGCAGCTTACTGACATCATGGGACACTGAAGCTTTCTTT. This sequence encodes CASSLLTSWDTEAFF.

The rearrangement uses TRBV27 and TRBJ2-1; TRBD1 matches 8 bases. This CDR3 spans 14 amino acids. The junction had 1 base not matched to a gene; V was cut back by 4 bases and J by 2 bases. Germline V lookup: CDR1 MNHEY, CDR2 SMNVEV (reference sequence). CDR3 region: CASSYRGAYNEQFF. The CDR3 DNA is TGTGCCAGCAGTTACAGGGGGGCCTACAATGAGCAGTTCTTC.

This chain connects TRBV15 to TRBJ1-3, with D perhaps matching TRBD1 (6 bases). Per germline, CDR1 LNHNV and CDR2 YYDKDF (reference sequence). V dropped 2 bases and J dropped 10 bases, with 18 bases sitting between them. CDR3 length: 15 amino acids. The CDR3 is CATSRRLDSLRTIYF. CDR3 DNA: TGTGCCACCAGCAGACGCTTGGACAGTCTACGGACCATATATTTT. Drawing the rest from reference TRBV15 and TRBJ1-3, the complete variable domain is DAMVIQNPRYQVTQFGKPVTLSCSQTLNHNVMYWYQQKSSQAPKLLFHYYDKDFNNEADTPDNFQSRRPNTSFCFLDIRSPGLGDTAMYLCATSRRLDSLRTIYFGEGSWLTVV.

This clone has only one observation. The chain is built from TRBV7-9 and TRBJ2-7, with D possibly TRBD1 on 6 matching bases. The CDR3 sequence is 15 residues long. Deletions cut 5 bases from V and 6 bases from J, with 20 bases between. Per the germline V gene, CDR1 is SEHNR and CDR2 is FQNEAQ (reference sequence). The CDR3: CASSHSRAGVGEQYF. As DNA, the CDR3 is TGTGCCAGCAGCCACTCGAGGGCAGGGGTAGGCGAGCAGTACTTC.

The V call is TRBV30, the J call TRBJ2-1; no clear D. The germline gives CDR1 GTSNPN, CDR2 SVGIG (reference sequence). The CDR3 extends over 11 amino acids. V lost 2 bases, J lost 7 bases, and 6 bases lay in between. CDR3 amino acids: CAWSLENEQFF. The CDR3 nucleotides are TGTGCCTGGAGTCTAGAGAATGAGCAGTTCTTC.

Here the CDR3 reads CASSYSGASNTEAFF. The CDR3 nucleotides are TGTGCCAGCAGTTACTCAGGGGCTTCGAACACTGAAGCTTTCTTT. V and J are TRBV6-6 and TRBJ1-1; the D gene is possibly TRBD1 (5 bases). The CDR3 spans 15 residues. The V end lost 0 bases, the J end lost 1 base, and 9 bases lay between the germline ends. The germline V gene encodes CDR1 MNHNY and CDR2 SVGAGI (reference sequence).

This chain links TRBV7-2 with TRBJ1-5; D gene unclear. The ends were cut back, 7 bases at V and 0 bases at J, with 10 bases in the middle. The CDR3 runs to 14 residues. CDR1 and CDR2 (germline): SGHTA, FQGNSA. The CDR3 coding sequence is TGTGCCAGCACCCCAGGACTTAGCAATCAGCCCCAGCATTTT. It is translated as CASTPGLSNQPQHF.

The chain couples TRBV18 to TRBJ2-2; tentative D call: TRBD2 (6 bases). Per germline, CDR1 KGHSH and CDR2 LQKENI. This CDR3 region has 18 residues. The V end lost 3 bases, the J end lost 2 bases, and 19 bases lay between the germline ends. CDR3 sequence (DNA): TGTGCCAGCTCACCTCGCTTACTCCGGGAGCAAAACACCGGGGAGCTGTTTTTT. This encodes CASSPRLLREQNTGELFF.

V gene TRBV9 combines with J gene TRBJ2-7; the D gene could be TRBD1 or TRBD2 (6 bases each). Germline V gene sequence: CDR1 SGDLS, CDR2 YYNGEE. CDR3 length equals 12 residues. Deletions cut 0 bases from V and 8 bases from J, with 9 bases between. CDR3 DNA: TGTGCCAGCAGCGTAGGCGGGGACAAGCAGTACTTC. Protein product: CASSVGGDKQYF.

A remark on this clone: One junction end disagrees with the germline gene, perhaps due to a read error. The chain uses TRBV7-7 and TRBJ2-3; 7 nucleotides align to TRBD1. Germline V gene data show CDR1 as SSHAT and CDR2 as FNYEAQ (reference sequence). The CDR3 loop spans 14 amino acids. CDR3 amino acids: CASSLGTATDTQYF. The CDR3, as DNA: TGTGCTAGCAGCTTAGGGACAGCGACAGATACGCAGTATTTT.

The rearrangement uses TRBV7-9 and TRBJ2-2, with D perhaps matching TRBD1 (7 bases). V lost 3 bases to trimming and J lost 5 bases, with 16 bases between them. CDR3 length: 16 amino acids. Germline lookup yields CDR1 SEHNR and CDR2 FQNEAQ (reference sequence). This CDR3 reads CASSFGGGYRTGELFF. The CDR3 bases are TGTGCCAGCAGCTTCGGAGGGGGCTACCGGACCGGGGAGCTGTTTTTT.

The gene calls are TRBV4-3 and TRBJ1-4; D ambiguous. The CDR3 contains 14 residues. Trimming took off 1 base at V and 4 bases at J, with 7 bases between the two ends. The V gene's germline CDR1 is LGHNA and CDR2 YSLEER. CDR3 in DNA: TGCGCCAGCAGCCAAGTCGGAGATAATGAAAAACTGTTTTTT. It yields the protein CASSQVGDNEKLFF.